This is a list of T cell receptor beta chains from one sample in a study of blood T cell repertoires in COVID-19. Assay: immunoSEQ multiplex PCR; the TCRdb copy retains only in-frame clones and omits some. The data hold some 85,000 clones, with roughly 87% observed a single time. The material sequenced was peripheral blood. The receptors come from a man in his forties or fifties with acute or convalescent COVID-19. CDR3s include the opening cysteine and the closing phenylalanine or tryptophan. A D gene is named only where the DNA matches it firmly. Size values are once, few and many counts, or a class for expanded clones, and some rows have none.

V: TRBV30; J: TRBJ1-1; D: -; size: once; length: 14; DNA: TGTGCCCTACAACTACTTTCCATGAACACTGAAGCTTTCTTT; CDR3: CALQLLSMNTEAFF
V: TRBV30; J: TRBJ1-6; D: -; size: -; length: 12; DNA: TGTGCCTGGACGGACAGCTTTTCACCCCTCCACTTT; CDR3: CAWTDSFSPLHF
V: TRBV6-1; J: TRBJ2-2; D: -; size: -; length: 13; DNA: TGTGCCAGCAGTGAAGCTAGCCCCGGGGAGCTGTTTTTT; CDR3: CASSEASPGELFF
V: TRBV19; J: TRBJ2-5; D: -; size: few; length: 17; DNA: TGTGCCAGTAGTATAGGAGGGCCGCTGGGTAGGCAAGAGACCCAGTACTTC; CDR3: CASSIGGPLGRQETQYF
V: TRBV27; J: TRBJ1-1; D: TRBD1; size: few; length: 15; DNA: TGTGCCAGCAGTCCCTATCGGACAGGGTATACTGAAGCTTTCTTT; CDR3: CASSPYRTGYTEAFF
V: TRBV10-3; J: TRBJ1-3; D: -; size: -; length: 13; DNA: TGTGCCATCAGGGGGCTCACTGGAAACACCATATATTTT; CDR3: CAIRGLTGNTIYF
V: TRBV19; J: TRBJ1-1; D: TRBD1; size: -; length: 17; DNA: TGTGCCAGTAGTATTACTGGTACAGGGGCCCCGAACACTGAAGCTTTCTTT; CDR3: CASSITGTGAPNTEAFF
V: TRBV6-1; J: TRBJ2-1; D: TRBD2; size: -; length: 14; DNA: TGTGCCAGCAGTGACGGGGGGGAGTACAATGAGCAGTTCTTC; CDR3: CASSDGGEYNEQFF
V: TRBV19; J: TRBJ1-5; D: -; size: -; length: 13; DNA: TGTGCCAGTAGTGACGTAACAGGGAGGCCCCAGCATTTT; CDR3: CASSDVTGRPQHF
V: TRBV28; J: TRBJ1-4; D: -; size: once; length: 14; DNA: TGTGCCAGCAGTTTTCAGGGGACTAATGAAAAACTGTTTTTT; CDR3: CASSFQGTNEKLFF
V: TRBV29-1; J: TRBJ1-1; D: -; size: -; length: 15; DNA: TGCAGCGCCTGGGCCAGTCTGACATTGAACACTGAAGCTTTCTTT; CDR3: CSAWASLTLNTEAFF
V: TRBV6-5; J: TRBJ2-6; D: -; size: -; length: 15; DNA: TGTGCCAGCAGACCACAGGGTGGAGGGGCCAACGTCCTGACTTTC; CDR3: CASRPQGGGANVLTF
V: TRBV30; J: TRBJ2-5; D: TRBD2; size: few; length: 16; DNA: TGTGCCTGGAGTGTACGGGCTGTCGGGGGGCAAGAGACCCAGTACTTC; CDR3: CAWSVRAVGGQETQYF
V: TRBV5-6; J: TRBJ1-4; D: TRBD1; size: -; length: 16; DNA: TGTGCCAGCAGCTACGGGACCGGGACAGGCCGTGAAAAACTGTTTTTT; CDR3: CASSYGTGTGREKLFF
V: TRBV7-2; J: TRBJ2-2; D: -; size: once; length: 15; DNA: TGTGCCAGCAGCTTAGCCCCGCAGGGGGGCGGGGAGCTGTTTTTT; CDR3: CASSLAPQGGGELFF
V: TRBV6-5; J: TRBJ2-7; D: -; size: -; length: 13; DNA: TGTGCCAGCAGTTACTCGAAAGAGGGCGAGCAGTACTTC; CDR3: CASSYSKEGEQYF
V: TRBV6-4; J: TRBJ2-3; D: -; size: -; length: 13; DNA: TGTGCCAGCAGTGATGCTAAAACAGATACGCAGTATTTT; CDR3: CASSDAKTDTQYF
V: TRBV11-1; J: TRBJ1-2; D: TRBD1; size: -; length: 15; DNA: TGTGCCAGCAGCTTAGAGGGGGCGACGAACTATGGCTACACCTTC; CDR3: CASSLEGATNYGYTF